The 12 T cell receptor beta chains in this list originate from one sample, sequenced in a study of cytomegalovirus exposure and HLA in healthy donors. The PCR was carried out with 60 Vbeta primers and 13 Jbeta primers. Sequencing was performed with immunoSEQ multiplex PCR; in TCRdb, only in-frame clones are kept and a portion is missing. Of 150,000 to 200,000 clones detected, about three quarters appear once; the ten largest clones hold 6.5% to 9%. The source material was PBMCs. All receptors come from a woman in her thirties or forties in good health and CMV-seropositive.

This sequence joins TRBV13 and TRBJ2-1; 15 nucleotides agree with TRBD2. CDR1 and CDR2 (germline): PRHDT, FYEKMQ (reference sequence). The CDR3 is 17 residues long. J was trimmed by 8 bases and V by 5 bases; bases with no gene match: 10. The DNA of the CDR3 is TGTGCCAGCAGCGCTAAGTGGACTAGCGGGGGGGCGGATGAGCAGTTCTTC. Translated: CASSAKWTSGGADEQFF.

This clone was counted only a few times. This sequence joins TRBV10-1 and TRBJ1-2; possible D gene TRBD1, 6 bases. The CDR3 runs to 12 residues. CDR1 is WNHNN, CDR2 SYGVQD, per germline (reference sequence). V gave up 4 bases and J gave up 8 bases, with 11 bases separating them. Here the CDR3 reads CASSGDMGGYTF. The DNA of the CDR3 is TGCGCCAGCAGTGGGGACATGGGAGGCTACACCTTC.

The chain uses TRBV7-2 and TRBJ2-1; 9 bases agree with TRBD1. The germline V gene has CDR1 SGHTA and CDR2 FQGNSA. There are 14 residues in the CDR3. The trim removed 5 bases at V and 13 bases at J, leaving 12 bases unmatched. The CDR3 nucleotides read TGTGCCAGCAGCAAAGAGGGACAGGGAATTAGTCAGTTCTTC. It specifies CASSKEGQGISQFF. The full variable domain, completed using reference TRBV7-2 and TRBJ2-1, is GAGVSQSPSNKVTEKGKDVELRCDPISGHTALYWYRQSLGQGLEFLIYFQGNSAPDKSGLPSDRFSAERTGGSVSTLTIQRTQQEDSAVYLCASSKEGQGISQFFGPGTRLTVL.

This CDR3 is CASSLEQGGIDTQYF. The CDR3, as DNA: TGCGCCAGCAGCTTGGAACAGGGGGGCATAGATACGCAGTATTTT. This chain uses TRBV5-1 with TRBJ2-3; 8 bases align to TRBD1. The CDR3 sequence is 15 residues long. Germline lookup yields CDR1 SGHRS and CDR2 YFSETQ. With V trimmed by 0 bases and J by 5 bases, 5 bases remained unmatched. The full variable domain, with the rest looked up from reference TRBV5-1 and TRBJ2-3, is KAGVTQTPRYLIKTRGQQVTLSCSPISGHRSVSWYQQTPGQGLQFLFEYFSETQRNKGNFPGRFSGRQFSNSRSEMNVSTLELGDSALYLCASSLEQGGIDTQYFGPGTRLTVL.

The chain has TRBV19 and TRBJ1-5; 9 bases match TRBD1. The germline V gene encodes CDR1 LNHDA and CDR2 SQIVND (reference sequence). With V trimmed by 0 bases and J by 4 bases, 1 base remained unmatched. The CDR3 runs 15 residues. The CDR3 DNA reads TGTGCCAGTAGTATAGATGGACAGGGGAATCAGCCCCAGCATTTT. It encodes CASSIDGQGNQPQHF. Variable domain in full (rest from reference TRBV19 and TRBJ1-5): DGGITQSPKYLFRKEGQNVTLSCEQNLNHDAMYWYRQDPGQGLRLIYYSQIVNDFQKGDIAEGYSVSREKKESFPLTVTSAQKNPTAFYLCASSIDGQGNQPQHFGDGTRLSIL.

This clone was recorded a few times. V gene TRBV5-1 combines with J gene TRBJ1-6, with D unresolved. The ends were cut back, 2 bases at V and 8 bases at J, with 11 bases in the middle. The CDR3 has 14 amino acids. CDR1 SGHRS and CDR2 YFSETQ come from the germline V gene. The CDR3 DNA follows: TGCGCCAGCAGCTTAGGGAGTTCGGATTCACCCCTCCACTTT. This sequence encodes CASSLGSSDSPLHF.

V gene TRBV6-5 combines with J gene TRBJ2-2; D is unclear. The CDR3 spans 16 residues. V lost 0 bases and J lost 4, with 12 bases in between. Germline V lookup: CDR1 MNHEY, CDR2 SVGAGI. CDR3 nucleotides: TGTGCCAGCAGTTACTCGGCAGGTCGACCCACCGGGGAGCTGTTTTTT. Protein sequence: CASSYSAGRPTGELFF.

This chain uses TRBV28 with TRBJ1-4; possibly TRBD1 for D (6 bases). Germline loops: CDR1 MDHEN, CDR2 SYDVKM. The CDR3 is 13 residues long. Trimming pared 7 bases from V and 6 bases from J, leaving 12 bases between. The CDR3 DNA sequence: TGTGCCAGCAAGATTCCAGGGGATGAAAAACTGTTTTTT. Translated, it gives CASKIPGDEKLFF.

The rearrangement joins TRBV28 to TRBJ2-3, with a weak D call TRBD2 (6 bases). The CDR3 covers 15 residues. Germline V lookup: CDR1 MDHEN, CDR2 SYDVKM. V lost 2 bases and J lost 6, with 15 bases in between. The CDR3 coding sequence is TGTGCCAGCAGTTTAGGGGGGATAAGGACGGATACGCAGTATTTT. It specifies CASSLGGIRTDTQYF.

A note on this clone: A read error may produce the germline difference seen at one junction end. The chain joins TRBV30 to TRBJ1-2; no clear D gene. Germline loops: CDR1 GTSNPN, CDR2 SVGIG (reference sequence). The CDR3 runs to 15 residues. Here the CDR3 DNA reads TGTGCCTGGAGTGTGAGTGCAACTGCGCCTTTTTCTATCGCCTTC. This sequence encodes CAWSVSATAPFSIAF.

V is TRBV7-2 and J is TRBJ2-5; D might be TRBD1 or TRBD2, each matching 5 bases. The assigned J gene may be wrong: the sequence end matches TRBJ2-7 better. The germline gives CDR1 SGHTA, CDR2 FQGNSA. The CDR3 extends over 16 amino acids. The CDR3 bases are TGTGCCAGCAGCTTAGCTTGGGGGACCTTGGACTACGAGCAGTACTTC. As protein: CASSLAWGTLDYEQYF.

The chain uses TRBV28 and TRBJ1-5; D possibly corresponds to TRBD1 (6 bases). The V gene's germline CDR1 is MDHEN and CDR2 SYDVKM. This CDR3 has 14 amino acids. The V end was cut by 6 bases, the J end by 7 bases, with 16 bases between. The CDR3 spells CASSSGPQGQPQHF. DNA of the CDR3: TGTGCCAGCAGCTCGGGACCACAGGGCCAGCCCCAGCATTTT.